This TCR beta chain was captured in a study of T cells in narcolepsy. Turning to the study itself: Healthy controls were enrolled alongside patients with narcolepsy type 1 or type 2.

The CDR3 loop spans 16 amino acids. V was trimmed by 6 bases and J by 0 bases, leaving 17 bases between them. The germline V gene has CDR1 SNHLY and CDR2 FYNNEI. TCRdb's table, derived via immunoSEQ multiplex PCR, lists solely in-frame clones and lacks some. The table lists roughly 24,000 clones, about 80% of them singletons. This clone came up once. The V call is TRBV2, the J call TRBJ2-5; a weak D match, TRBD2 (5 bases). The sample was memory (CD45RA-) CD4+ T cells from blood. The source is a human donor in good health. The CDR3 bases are TGTGCCAGCAGCCTAGCCGCGGGCAGGTACCAAGAGACCCAGTACTTC. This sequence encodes CASSLAAGRYQETQYF.